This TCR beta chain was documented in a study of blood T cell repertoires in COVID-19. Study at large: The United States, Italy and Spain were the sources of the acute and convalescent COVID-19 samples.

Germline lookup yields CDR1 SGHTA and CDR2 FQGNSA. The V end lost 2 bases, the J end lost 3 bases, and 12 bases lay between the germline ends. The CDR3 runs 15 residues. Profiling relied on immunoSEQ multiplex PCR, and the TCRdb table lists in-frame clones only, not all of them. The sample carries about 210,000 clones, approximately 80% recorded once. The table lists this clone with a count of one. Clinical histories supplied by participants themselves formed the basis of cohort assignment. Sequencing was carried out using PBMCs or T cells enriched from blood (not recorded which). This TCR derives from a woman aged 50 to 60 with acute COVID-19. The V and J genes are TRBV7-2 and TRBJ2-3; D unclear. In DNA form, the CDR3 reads TGTGCCAGCAGCTTACTCCCTATCATAACAGATACGCAGTATTTT. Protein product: CASSLLPIITDTQYF.